This TCR beta chain derives from a study of CD8 T cells in Susac syndrome. When the RNA was reverse transcribed, random hexamers were used with an input of roughly 0.5 to 1 ug. One entry per CDR3 protein results from TCRdb running MiXCR on the immunoSEQ multiplex PCR reads. The data contain some 95,000 distinct CDR3 sequences, approximately 95% of them singletons. Germline CDR1 and CDR2: SQVTM and ANQGSEA. This CDR3 is 19 amino acids long. Deletions cut 4 bases from V and 0 bases from J, with 25 bases between. TCR beta sequencing covered blood CD8+ and CD4+ T cells. The chain recombines TRBV29-1 with TRBJ2-1, with unresolved D. The receptor comes from a human donor in good health. Specimen: CD8+ T cells from PBMCs. CDR3 sequence reads: CSVVGWVSPESSSYNEQFF. CDR3 bases: TGCAGCGTTGTAGGCTGGGTGTCTCCGGAGTCTTCCTCCTACAATGAGCAGTTCTTC.